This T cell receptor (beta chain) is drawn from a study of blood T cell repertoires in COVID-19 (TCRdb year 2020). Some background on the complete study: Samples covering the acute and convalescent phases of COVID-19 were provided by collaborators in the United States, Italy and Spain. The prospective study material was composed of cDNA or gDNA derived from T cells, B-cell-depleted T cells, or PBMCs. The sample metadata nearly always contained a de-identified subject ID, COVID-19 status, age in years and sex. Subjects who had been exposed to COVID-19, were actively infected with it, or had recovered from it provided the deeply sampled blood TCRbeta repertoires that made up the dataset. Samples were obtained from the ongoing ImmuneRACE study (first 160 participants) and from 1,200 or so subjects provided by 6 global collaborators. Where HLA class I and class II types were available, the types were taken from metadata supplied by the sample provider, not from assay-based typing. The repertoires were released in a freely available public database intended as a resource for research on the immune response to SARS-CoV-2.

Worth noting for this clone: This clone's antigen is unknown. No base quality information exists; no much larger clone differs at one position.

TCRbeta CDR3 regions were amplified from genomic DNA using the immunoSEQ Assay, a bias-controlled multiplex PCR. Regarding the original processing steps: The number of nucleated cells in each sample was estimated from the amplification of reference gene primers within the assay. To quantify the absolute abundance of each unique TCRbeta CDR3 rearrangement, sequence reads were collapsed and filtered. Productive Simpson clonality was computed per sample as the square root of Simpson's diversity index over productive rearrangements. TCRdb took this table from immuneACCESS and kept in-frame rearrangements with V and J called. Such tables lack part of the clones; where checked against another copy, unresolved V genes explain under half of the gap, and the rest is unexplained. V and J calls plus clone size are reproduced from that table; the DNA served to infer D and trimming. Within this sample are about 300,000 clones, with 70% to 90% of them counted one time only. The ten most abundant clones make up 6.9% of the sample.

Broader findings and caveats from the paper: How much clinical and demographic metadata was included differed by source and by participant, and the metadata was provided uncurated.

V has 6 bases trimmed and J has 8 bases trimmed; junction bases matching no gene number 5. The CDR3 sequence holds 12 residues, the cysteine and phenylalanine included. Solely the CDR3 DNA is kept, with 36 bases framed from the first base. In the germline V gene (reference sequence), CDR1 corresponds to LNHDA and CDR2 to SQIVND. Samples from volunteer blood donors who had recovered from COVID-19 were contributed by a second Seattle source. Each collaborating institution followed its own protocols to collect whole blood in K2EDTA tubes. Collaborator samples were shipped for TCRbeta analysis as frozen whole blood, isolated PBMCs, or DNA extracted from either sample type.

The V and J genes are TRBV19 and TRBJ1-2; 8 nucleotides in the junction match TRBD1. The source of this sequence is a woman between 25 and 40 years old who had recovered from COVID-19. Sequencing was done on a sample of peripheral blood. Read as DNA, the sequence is TGTGCCAGTAGCGATGGGGACAGGGGCTACACCTTC. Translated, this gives CASSDGDRGYTF.